The rows below give T cell receptor beta chains drawn from one sample of a study of blood T cell repertoires in COVID-19. Repertoires were generated with immunoSEQ multiplex PCR, while TCRdb's copy carries only in-frame clones and drops some. The data contain about 55,000 clones, around 80% of them singletons. The sequenced sample was peripheral blood. All receptors come from a human donor in a cohort sampled during active or convalescent COVID-19. The CDR3 runs from the conserved cysteine through the conserved F or W. A D gene is named only where the DNA matches it firmly. Not every row has a clone size; where given, it reads once, few, many or a size class.

J: TRBJ1-2; D: -; V: TRBV10-3; size: -; DNA: TGTGCCATCAGTGAGGGACAGAAATATGGCTACACCTTC; CDR3: CAISEGQKYGYTF
J: TRBJ2-3; D: TRBD2; V: TRBV11-2; size: -; DNA: TGTGCCAGCAGCTTTCCCCGACTAGCGGGGGGGCCGACGACAGATACGCAGTATTTT; CDR3: CASSFPRLAGGPTTDTQYF
J: TRBJ1-4; D: -; V: TRBV4-1; size: -; DNA: TGCGCCAGCAGCCAAGACAGGATTAATGAAAAACTGTTTTTT; CDR3: CASSQDRINEKLFF
J: TRBJ2-7; D: -; V: TRBV28; size: -; DNA: TGTGCCAGCAGTTTAACGGGAGGACAGGGCGGCGAGCAGTACTTC; CDR3: CASSLTGGQGGEQYF
J: TRBJ2-7; D: -; V: TRBV5-1; size: -; DNA: TGCGCCAGCAGCTCCGGACAGTCGGTCCTATACGAGCAGTACTTC; CDR3: CASSSGQSVLYEQYF
J: TRBJ1-2; D: -; V: TRBV5-6; size: -; DNA: TGTGCCAGCAGCTTGGGACACGATGTCGGTGATGGCTACACCTTC; CDR3: CASSLGHDVGDGYTF
J: TRBJ1-2; D: TRBD1; V: TRBV7-2; size: -; DNA: TGTGCCAGCAGCTCAGGGGGCGTTCATGGCTACACCTTC; CDR3: CASSSGGVHGYTF
J: TRBJ2-5; D: TRBD2; V: TRBV19; size: -; DNA: TGTGCCAGTAGTGCCGTGTTAGCGGGGGGGATACGGCAAGAGACCCAGTACTTC; CDR3: CASSAVLAGGIRQETQYF
J: TRBJ2-5; D: TRBD2; V: TRBV29-1; size: -; DNA: TGCAGCGTGGGCCGGGGGGATCAAGAGACCCAGTACTTC; CDR3: CSVGRGDQETQYF
J: TRBJ1-2; D: TRBD1; V: TRBV7-8; size: few; DNA: TGTGCCAGCAGCTTAGGTGGACAGGGAGTCTATGGCTACACCTTC; CDR3: CASSLGGQGVYGYTF
J: TRBJ2-7; D: -; V: TRBV18; size: -; DNA: TGTGCCAGCTCACCACCGGGAGGGGGCGAGCAGTACTTC; CDR3: CASSPPGGGEQYF
J: TRBJ1-2; D: TRBD1; V: TRBV18; size: -; DNA: TGTGCCAGCTCATTAGGACAGGGATATGGCTACACCTTC; CDR3: CASSLGQGYGYTF
J: TRBJ1-1; D: TRBD1; V: TRBV7-2; size: -; DNA: TGTGCCAGCAGCTGGTCCGGGACAGCGAACACTGAAGCTTTCTTT; CDR3: CASSWSGTANTEAFF
J: TRBJ1-3; D: -; V: TRBV5-8; size: -; DNA: TGTGCCAGCAGCCAGCGGGGGGGCTCTGGAAACACCATATATTTT; CDR3: CASSQRGGSGNTIYF
J: TRBJ2-5; D: -; V: TRBV27; size: -; DNA: TGTGCCAGCAGTTTTCTCTTAAGGGCAGGGTGGGAGACCCAGTACTTC; CDR3: CASSFLLRAGWETQYF
J: TRBJ1-5; D: -; V: TRBV6-5; size: once; DNA: TGTGCCAGCAGCTTTTGGCAGGGCAACTGGCCCCAGCATTTT; CDR3: CASSFWQGNWPQHF
J: TRBJ1-1; D: -; V: TRBV7-2; size: -; DNA: TGTGCCAGCAGCTTAGCGTTAGAGAACACTGAAGCTTTCTTT; CDR3: CASSLALENTEAFF